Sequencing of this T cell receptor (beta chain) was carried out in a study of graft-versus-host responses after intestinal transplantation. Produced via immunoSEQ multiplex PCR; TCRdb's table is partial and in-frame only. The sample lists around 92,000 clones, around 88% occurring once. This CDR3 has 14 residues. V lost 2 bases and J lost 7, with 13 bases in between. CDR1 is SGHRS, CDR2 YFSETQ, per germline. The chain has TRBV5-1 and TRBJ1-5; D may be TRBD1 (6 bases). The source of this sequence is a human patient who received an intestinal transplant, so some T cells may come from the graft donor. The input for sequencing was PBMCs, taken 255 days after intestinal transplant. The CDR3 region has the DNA TGCGCCAGCAGCTTAACAGGGTTCGGGCAGCCCCAGCATTTT. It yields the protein CASSLTGFGQPQHF.